A single sample is the source of the 31 T cell receptor beta chains below, sequenced in a study of blood T cell repertoires in COVID-19. TCRdb's table, derived via immunoSEQ multiplex PCR, lists solely in-frame clones and lacks some. The table shows a few hundred thousand clones, with around 88% occurring only once. The sequenced material came from peripheral blood. The receptors here all came from a woman under 40 who had recovered from COVID-19.

This sequence joins TRBV13 and TRBJ1-1; 7 nucleotides align to TRBD1. CDR1 is PRHDT and CDR2 is FYEKMQ in the germline V gene (reference sequence). CDR3 length: 14 residues. With 6 bases clipped from V and 2 bases from J, the junction kept 6 bases outside the gene matches. The CDR3 loop is CASSLYRGNTEAFF. The CDR3 nucleotides are TGTGCCAGCAGTCTTTACAGGGGAAACACTGAAGCTTTCTTT. The full variable domain, in which reference TRBV13 and TRBJ1-1 provide the parts outside the CDR3, is AAGVIQSPRHLIKEKRETATLKCYPIPRHDTVYWYQQGPGQDPQFLISFYEKMQSDKGSIPDRFSAQQFSDYHSELNMSSLELGDSALYFCASSLYRGNTEAFFGQGTRLTVV.

The chain joins TRBV30 to TRBJ1-4; D call uncertain. Germline loops: CDR1 GTSNPN, CDR2 SVGIG (reference sequence). CDR3 size: 13 residues. V dropped 1 base and J dropped 8 bases, with 11 bases sitting between them. This chain's CDR3 is CAWSGEIGEKLFF. The DNA of the CDR3 is TGTGCCTGGAGTGGGGAGATAGGCGAAAAACTGTTTTTT. The full variable domain, with the rest looked up from reference TRBV30 and TRBJ1-4, is SQTIHQWPATLVQPVGSPLSLECTVEGTSNPNLYWYRQAAGRGLQLLFYSVGIGQISSEVPQNLSASRPQDRQFILSSKKLLLSDSGFYLCAWSGEIGEKLFFGSGTQLSVL.

The chain recombines TRBV18 with TRBJ2-5, with D perhaps TRBD2 (5 bases). Trimming stripped 0 bases from V and 5 bases from J, with 7 bases between. The CDR3 has 13 residues. Looked up from germline, CDR1 is KGHSH and CDR2 is LQKENI. The CDR3 coding sequence is TGTGCCAGCTCACCACCGTCGGGGGAGACCCAGTACTTC. This sequence encodes CASSPPSGETQYF.

Worth noting for this clone: Other DNA sequences in this specimen translate into the identical CDR3. CDR3 region: CASSPGTGPYEQYF. The CDR3 DNA reads TGTGCCAGCTCGCCCGGGACAGGGCCCTACGAGCAGTACTTC. V usage is TRBV18 and J usage is TRBJ2-7; 9 positions agree with TRBD1. CDR3 length equals 14 residues. Per the germline V gene, CDR1 is KGHSH and CDR2 is LQKENI. J lost 2 bases, V lost 6 bases, and 5 bases had no gene match.

The CDR3 DNA sequence: TGTGCCAGCAGCTCAACAGGGACCCAGTACTTC. Translated: CASSSTGTQYF. The V call is TRBV5-6, the J call TRBJ2-5, with D possibly being TRBD1 (5 bases). Germline CDR1 SGHDT, CDR2 YYEEEE. The CDR3 spans 11 residues. V lost 3 bases, J lost 7 bases, and 7 bases lay in between.

V usage is TRBV5-6 and J usage is TRBJ1-3; TRBD1 agrees at 7 bases. V was pared by 5 bases and J by 1 base, with 6 bases of the junction left unmatched. The CDR3 has 15 residues. CDR1 is SGHDT, CDR2 YYEEEE, per germline. Written as DNA, the CDR3 is TGTGCCAGCAGTCAATCGACAGGGTCTGGAAACACCATATATTTT. Translating it yields CASSQSTGSGNTIYF.

The chain carries TRBV7-9 and TRBJ2-7; TRBD1 matches 10 bases. After removal of 10 bases from V and 4 bases from J, the junction contained 4 bases not matched to a gene. The CDR3 has 12 residues. The germline gives CDR1 SEHNR, CDR2 FQNEAQ (reference sequence). The DNA for the CDR3 is TGTGCCACCGGACAGGGGGAATACGAGCAGTACTTC. Protein product: CATGQGEYEQYF.

This clone came up once. The chain joins TRBV4-1 to TRBJ2-5; 9 bases fit TRBD1. The CDR3 extends over 18 amino acids. Germline-derived CDR1 and CDR2 are MGHRA and YSYEKL. With V trimmed by 3 bases and J by 2 bases, 13 bases remained unmatched. The CDR3 reads CASSHLIVPGQGQETQYF. The DNA for the CDR3 is TGCGCCAGCAGCCACTTAATTGTACCGGGACAGGGACAAGAGACCCAGTACTTC.

This clone was counted only a few times. The rearrangement joins TRBV10-3 to TRBJ1-6; maybe TRBD1 (6 bases). The CDR3 length is 16 residues. CDR1 and CDR2 (germline): ENHRY, SYGVKD. Trimming shortened V by 9 bases and J by 0 bases, and 15 bases separated the two germline ends. The CDR3 DNA reads TGTGCCATTCGTCCGGGACACAGCTCCTATAATTCACCCCTCCACTTT. The encoded protein is CAIRPGHSSYNSPLHF.

The genes are TRBV5-4 and TRBJ1-1, with TRBD1 matching over 8 bases. The germline gives CDR1 SGHNT, CDR2 YYREEE (reference sequence). The CDR3 consists of 14 residues. The V and J ends lost 4 bases and 1 base, in that order; junction bases with no gene match: 3. The DNA of the CDR3 is TGTGCCAGCAGCCGGGGACAGGCGAACACTGAAGCTTTCTTT. It encodes CASSRGQANTEAFF. The whole variable domain, remainder taken from reference TRBV5-4 and TRBJ1-1, is ETGVTQSPTHLIKTRGQQVTLRCSSQSGHNTVSWYQQALGQGPQFIFQYYREEENGRGNFPPRFSGLQFPNYSSELNVNALELDDSALYLCASSRGQANTEAFFGQGTRLTVV.

The gene calls are TRBV30 and TRBJ1-5, with 8 bases that match TRBD1. Unmatched junction bases numbered 16, after V lost 3 bases and J lost 9 bases. This CDR3 has 16 residues. Germline CDR1 GTSNPN, CDR2 SVGIG (reference sequence). The CDR3 bases are TGTGCCTGGAGCAGGGCTAGAACAGGGGGAGTGGGGCCCCAGCATTTT. Its translation is CAWSRARTGGVGPQHF.

The V gene is TRBV3-1 (or the pseudogene TRBV3-2), the J gene TRBJ1-2; the D is unclear. The germline gives CDR1 LGHDT, CDR2 YNNKEL (reference sequence). Trimming shortened V by 1 base and J by 7 bases, and 10 bases separated the two germline ends. CDR3 length equals 13 residues. The CDR3 nucleotides are TGTGCCAGCAGCCAAGGAGATATTGGTGGCTACACCTTC. This translates into CASSQGDIGGYTF.

The genes are TRBV18 and TRBJ2-3, with 7 bases fitting TRBD2. This CDR3 contains 13 residues. The germline gives CDR1 KGHSH, CDR2 LQKENI. V shed 7 bases, J shed 1 base, and the junction held 2 bases outside the gene matches. The CDR3 loop reads CASWEGGTDTQYF. CDR3 sequence (DNA): TGTGCCAGCTGGGAGGGTGGCACAGATACGCAGTATTTT.

This chain joins TRBV18 and TRBJ2-1; no clear D gene. The V gene lost 0 bases and the J gene lost 0 bases, with 9 bases spanning the gap. The CDR3 totals 16 residues. In germline, CDR1 is KGHSH, CDR2 LQKENI. Here the CDR3 DNA reads TGTGCCAGCTCACCACCACAGCAGAGCTCCTACAATGAGCAGTTCTTC. Its protein is CASSPPQQSSYNEQFF. Full variable domain (rest looked up from reference TRBV18 and TRBJ2-1): NAGVMQNPRHLVRRRGQEARLRCSPMKGHSHVYWYRQLPEEGLKFMVYLQKENIIDESGMPKERFSAEFPKEGPSILRIQQVVRGDSAAYFCASSPPQQSSYNEQFFGPGTRLTVL.

The CDR3, as DNA: TGCGCCAGCAGCCAAGAGACTAGTCAACCCTACGAGCAGTACTTC. Amino acids: CASSQETSQPYEQYF. This rearrangement joins TRBV4-1 to TRBJ2-7; perhaps TRBD2 as D (6 bases). The CDR3 spans 15 residues. CDR1 and CDR2 (germline): MGHRA, YSYEKL. Deletions cut 0 bases from V and 2 bases from J, with 11 bases between.

V usage is TRBV6-5 and J usage is TRBJ1-3; 7 nucleotides line up with TRBD1. The CDR3 is 14 residues long. V lost 6 bases and J lost 6; bases outside the gene matches: 8. CDR1 and CDR2 from the germline V gene are MNHEY and SVGAGI. The CDR3 sequence is CASRYRDSLNTIYF. CDR3 nucleotide sequence: TGTGCCAGCAGATACCGGGACAGCCTAAACACCATATATTTT.

Note on this clone: One end of the junction does not line up with germline, which may come from a read error. V usage is TRBV19 and J usage is TRBJ2-2, with a tentative D call TRBD1 (6 bases). From germline, CDR1 is LNHDA and CDR2 SQIVND (reference sequence). The CDR3 loop spans 15 amino acids. For the CDR3, the DNA is TGTGCCAGCAGTAGGGACAACTCGAACACCGGGGAGCTGTTTTTT. As protein: CASSRDNSNTGELFF.

This clone has at least ten counts. V is TRBV18 and J is TRBJ2-7, with TRBD1 matching 9 bases. The germline V gene encodes CDR1 KGHSH and CDR2 LQKENI. V shed 3 bases, J shed 6 bases, and the junction held 6 bases outside the gene matches. CDR3 length: 14 residues. In DNA, the CDR3 is TGTGCCAGCTCACCCGGACAGGGGACGAGCGAGCAGTACTTC. Protein product: CASSPGQGTSEQYF.

This chain links TRBV7-9 with TRBJ2-7, with D possibly TRBD2 on 6 matching bases. Germline CDR1 is SEHNR and CDR2 is FQNEAQ (reference sequence). There are 15 residues in the CDR3. V gave up 5 bases and J gave up 6 bases, with 20 bases separating them. The CDR3 DNA reads TGTGCCAGCAGCGCCCACGGAGGGGCCGTAGTCGAGCAGTACTTC. Protein product: CASSAHGGAVVEQYF. The full variable domain, with the rest looked up from reference TRBV7-9 and TRBJ2-7, is DTGVSQNPRHKITKRGQNVTFRCDPISEHNRLYWYRQTLGQGPEFLTYFQNEAQLEKSRLLSDRFSAERPKGSFSTLEIQRTEQGDSAMYLCASSAHGGAVVEQYFGPGTRLTVT.

This chain links TRBV10-2 with TRBJ2-5; 9 bases agree with TRBD2. Germline CDR1 reads WSHSY; CDR2 reads SAAADI. Germline trimming cut 3 bases from V and 4 bases from J; bases unmatched to any gene: 6. This CDR3 comprises 15 residues. CDR3 amino acids: CASSEGGGAGETQYF. CDR3 nucleotides: TGCGCCAGCAGTGAAGGCGGGGGGGCTGGAGAGACCCAGTACTTC.

This clone was picked up a small number of times. This chain uses TRBV27 with TRBJ1-6, with D maybe TRBD1 (5 bases). The CDR3 covers 16 residues. CDR1 and CDR2 (germline): MNHEY, SMNVEV (reference sequence). Trimming took 5 bases from V and 1 from J, leaving 12 bases between them. CDR3 in amino acids: CASSAKGVSYNSPLHF. In DNA form, the CDR3 reads TGTGCCAGCAGTGCTAAAGGGGTGTCCTATAATTCACCCCTCCACTTT.

This chain connects TRBV25-1 to TRBJ1-1; D might be TRBD1 (6 bases). V was clipped by 4 bases and J by 1 base, with 10 bases between them. The CDR3 runs 14 residues. CDR1 and CDR2 from the germline V gene are MGHDK and SYGVNS. CDR3 sequence: CASSAGHQNTEAFF. In nucleotides, the CDR3 is TGTGCCAGCAGTGCGGGACACCAGAACACTGAAGCTTTCTTT.

The V gene is TRBV19, the J gene TRBJ2-7; 12 nucleotides align to TRBD2. Germline assignment: CDR1 LNHDA and CDR2 SQIVND (reference sequence). The V and J ends lost 1 base and 3 bases, in that order; junction bases with no gene match: 10. This CDR3 is 18 amino acids long. The CDR3 DNA is TGTGCCAGTAGTATAGCCGCCTTCACTAGCGGGAGGAGCTACGAGCAGTACTTC. Translation: CASSIAAFTSGRSYEQYF.

This chain connects TRBV7-2 to TRBJ1-1; a weak D match, TRBD1 (6 bases). V dropped 7 bases and J dropped 1 base, with 16 bases sitting between them. Germline V gene lookup returns CDR1 SGHTA and CDR2 FQGNSA. The CDR3 length is 15 residues. CDR3 sequence: CASIRGGKANTEAFF. DNA for the CDR3: TGTGCCAGCATAAGAGGGGGAAAGGCGAACACTGAAGCTTTCTTT.

The chain links TRBV5-1 to TRBJ2-2; 7 nucleotides align to TRBD1. CDR1 SGHRS and CDR2 YFSETQ come from the germline V gene. Trimming took 6 bases from V and 2 from J; bases not matched to a gene: 7. This CDR3 has 15 amino acids. The CDR3 is CASKNWDSNTGELFF. The CDR3 DNA follows: TGCGCCAGCAAAAACTGGGACAGTAACACCGGGGAGCTGTTTTTT. The whole variable domain, remainder taken from reference TRBV5-1 and TRBJ2-2, is KAGVTQTPRYLIKTRGQQVTLSCSPISGHRSVSWYQQTPGQGLQFLFEYFSETQRNKGNFPGRFSGRQFSNSRSEMNVSTLELGDSALYLCASKNWDSNTGELFFGEGSRLTVL.

The J gene is TRBJ1-1, the V gene TRBV30; D is unresolved. The ends were cut back, 3 bases at V and 7 bases at J, with 12 bases in the middle. Germline CDR1 GTSNPN, CDR2 SVGIG (reference sequence). The CDR3 extends over 12 amino acids. CDR3 in DNA: TGTGCCTGGAGCGGCGGCCAGAGTGAAGCTTTCTTT. Amino acids: CAWSGGQSEAFF. The full variable domain, completed using reference TRBV30 and TRBJ1-1, is SQTIHQWPATLVQPVGSPLSLECTVEGTSNPNLYWYRQAAGRGLQLLFYSVGIGQISSEVPQNLSASRPQDRQFILSSKKLLLSDSGFYLCAWSGGQSEAFFGQGTRLTVV.

The J gene is TRBJ2-7, the V gene TRBV11-2, with 10 nucleotides matching TRBD2. This CDR3 contains 16 residues. The germline CDR1 and CDR2 sequences are SGHAT and FQNNGV. V lost 5 bases and J lost 4; bases outside the gene matches: 11. The DNA of the CDR3 is TGTGCCAGCAGCCCTATAAAGCGGGAGGGCCTGTACGAGCAGTACTTC. Translation gives CASSPIKREGLYEQYF.

This sequence joins TRBV5-4 and TRBJ1-1; a possible D gene is TRBD1 (6 bases). Deletions cut 2 bases from V and 7 bases from J, with 15 bases between. The CDR3 is 14 residues long. From germline, CDR1 is SGHNT and CDR2 YYREEE (reference sequence). CDR3 nucleotides: TGTGCCAGCAGCTTCAGGGGAGTAAAGAGTGAAGCTTTCTTT. Protein sequence: CASSFRGVKSEAFF.

The chain couples TRBV7-3 to TRBJ2-3; 7 positions match TRBD1. CDR3 length: 14 residues. Germline CDR1 is SGHTA and CDR2 is FQGTGA. V trimming: 3 bases; J trimming: 2 bases; junction bases outside the gene matches: 2. CDR3 sequence: CASSFDRATDTQYF. CDR3 bases: TGTGCCAGCAGCTTTGACAGGGCCACAGATACGCAGTATTTT.

This chain links TRBV7-2 with TRBJ2-7; D gene uncertain. In germline, CDR1 is SGHTA, CDR2 FQGNSA. This CDR3 contains 13 residues. V was trimmed by 3 bases and J by 1 base, leaving 7 bases between them. This CDR3 is CASSFSRSYEQYF. The CDR3 DNA reads TGTGCCAGCAGCTTCTCGCGGTCCTACGAGCAGTACTTC.

This sequence joins TRBV7-9 and TRBJ1-1; 7 bases fit TRBD1. V shed 1 base and J 1 base; nucleotides not matched to a gene: 3. Germline lookup yields CDR1 SEHNR and CDR2 FQNEAQ (reference sequence). The CDR3 runs to 15 residues. The CDR3 bases are TGTGCCAGCAGCTTAGGGGACAGTACGAACACTGAAGCTTTCTTT. Its translation: CASSLGDSTNTEAFF.